Presented here are 27 T cell receptor beta chains from one specimen sequenced in a study of blood T cells in healthy people across ages (dated by TCRdb to between 2014 and 2017). Libraries were constructed by 5' RACE. The data were produced on an Illumina HiSeq 2500. The second PCR ran for roughly 7 to 11 cycles and used a J-beta primer mix along with a sample-barcoded 5' primer. The public sequencing data were trimmed at Q25 with fastp and processed into clonotypes with MiXCR by TCRdb, which kept only in-frame beta chains. Merged by CDR3 protein, the rows form single entries marked with the most common genes and DNA. Across this sample there are approximately 800,000 distinct CDR3 sequences, with approximately 35% seen only once. The ten largest clones take up under 15% of the sample. Sequenced sample: blood. These receptors came from a man aged 18 to 30 in good health.

The genes are TRBV14 and TRBJ2-1; D not resolved. Germline CDR1 reads SGHDN; CDR2 reads FVKESK. The CDR3 covers 14 residues. Trimming removed 7 bases from V and 2 bases from J, with 12 bases in between. The CDR3 reads CASNHLGTYNEQFF. The CDR3 DNA reads TGTGCCAGCAACCACTTAGGCACCTACAATGAGCAGTTCTTC.

This sequence joins TRBV4-2 and TRBJ2-3; tentatively, D is TRBD2 (6 bases). The CDR3 sequence is 17 residues long. Germline loops: CDR1 LGHNA, CDR2 YNFKEQ. The V end lost 3 bases, the J end lost 5 bases, and 21 bases lay between the germline ends. The DNA of the CDR3 is TGTGCCAGCAGCCAGGAGGCAACGGGGGATTCATTAGATACGCAGTATTTT. It specifies CASSQEATGDSLDTQYF.

The sample holds many counts of this clonotype. The CDR3 sequence is CASSLAGTAYYEQYF. In nucleotides, the CDR3 is TGTGCCAGCAGCTTGGCCGGGACAGCCTACTACGAGCAGTACTTC. V and J are TRBV7-2 and TRBJ2-7; TRBD1 agrees at 7 bases. The CDR3 spans 15 residues. J lost 3 bases, V lost 3 bases, and 8 bases had no gene match. The germline V gene encodes CDR1 SGHTA and CDR2 FQGNSA.

This clonotype was detected many times. This chain joins TRBV4-2 and TRBJ1-1; 7 bases are shared with TRBD1. With V trimmed by 4 bases and J by 8 bases, 7 bases remained unmatched. The germline V gene encodes CDR1 LGHNA and CDR2 YNFKEQ. The CDR3 is 13 residues long. The CDR3 DNA follows: TGTGCCAGCAGCCCCCAAGCGGACAGGGAAGCTTTCTTT. It specifies CASSPQADREAFF.

This clonotype was counted only a few times. The chain is built from TRBV18 and TRBJ2-1, with D hard to call. From germline, CDR1 is KGHSH and CDR2 LQKENI. This CDR3 region has 15 residues. V shed 3 bases and J shed 6 bases, with 15 bases lying between them. CDR3: CASSPAAILGNEQFF. The CDR3 nucleotides are TGTGCCAGCTCACCTGCGGCGATTCTCGGCAATGAGCAGTTCTTC.

The V gene is TRBV7-9, the J gene TRBJ2-1; TRBD2 is a possible D gene (5 bases). The germline V gene encodes CDR1 SEHNR and CDR2 FQNEAQ (reference sequence). V gave up 3 bases and J gave up 5 bases, with 11 bases separating them. CDR3 length: 14 amino acids. Written as DNA, the CDR3 is TGTGCCAGCAGCTTTGGGGAGCGTGACAATGAGCAGTTCTTC. Its protein product is CASSFGERDNEQFF.

This CDR3 reads CASTPGTGGGYTEAFF. CDR3 DNA sequence: TGTGCCAGCACTCCTGGTACAGGGGGAGGGTACACTGAAGCTTTCTTT. V and J are TRBV5-6 and TRBJ1-1; 8 bases agree with TRBD1. CDR3 length: 16 residues. The V and J ends lost 6 bases and 3 bases, in that order; junction bases with no gene match: 13. Germline values: CDR1 SGHDT, CDR2 YYEEEE.

There are a few counts of this clonotype. The chain uses TRBV20-1 and TRBJ2-3; 11 bases map to TRBD2. This CDR3 contains 15 residues. Germline V gene sequence: CDR1 DFQATT, CDR2 SNEGSKA (reference sequence). The V gene end was trimmed by 5 bases and the J gene end by 2 bases; junction bases not matched to a gene: 6. CDR3 DNA sequence: TGCAGTGCTTCGACTAGCGGGGAAGACACAGATACGCAGTATTTT. It yields the protein CSASTSGEDTDTQYF.

The rearrangement links TRBV4-1 to TRBJ1-2; unclear D gene. Trimming cost V 0 bases and J 6 bases, with 14 bases left between them. Germline V lookup: CDR1 MGHRA, CDR2 YSYEKL. This CDR3 spans 15 amino acids. CDR3 sequence: CASSQDRLLPNGYTF. The DNA of the CDR3 is TGCGCCAGCAGCCAAGATAGGCTCTTGCCTAATGGCTACACCTTC.

There are many counts of this clonotype. The rearrangement uses TRBV11-2 and TRBJ2-3, with 10 bases aligning to TRBD1. Trimming removed 3 bases from V and 4 bases from J; junction bases left unmatched: 7. Germline values: CDR1 SGHAT, CDR2 FQNNGV. The CDR3 extends over 16 amino acids. CDR3 amino acids: CASSFGTGAVPDTQYF. CDR3 DNA sequence: TGTGCCAGCAGCTTTGGGACAGGGGCGGTTCCAGATACGCAGTATTTT.

This clonotype was seen ten or more times. The V and J genes are TRBV20-1 and TRBJ2-7; tentative D call: TRBD2 (6 bases). Germline lookup yields CDR1 DFQATT and CDR2 SNEGSKA (reference sequence). The CDR3 covers 11 residues. The CDR3 loop is CGPRRGYEQYF. CDR3 nucleotides: TGCGGACCTAGGCGGGGATACGAGCAGTACTTC.

This clonotype was recorded at least ten times. The chain uses TRBV7-3 and TRBJ2-7, with D possibly matching TRBD1 (6 bases). In germline, CDR1 is SGHTA, CDR2 FQGTGA. This CDR3 has 15 amino acids. Trimming pared 5 bases from V and 3 bases from J, leaving 17 bases between. CDR3 coding DNA: TGTGCCAGCAGCCAAGGATCAGGGGCCCTCTACGAGCAGTACTTC. Its translation: CASSQGSGALYEQYF.

V usage is TRBV7-2 and J usage is TRBJ1-5, with D possibly TRBD1 on 5 matching bases. Germline lookup yields CDR1 SGHTA and CDR2 FQGNSA. This CDR3 has 15 amino acids. V was shortened by 2 bases and J by 2 bases, with 10 bases between the two germline ends. This chain's CDR3 is CASSLRGIGNQPQHF. In nucleotides, the CDR3 is TGTGCCAGCAGCTTAAGGGGTATAGGCAATCAGCCCCAGCATTTT.

The chain couples TRBV25-1 to TRBJ1-4; D call uncertain. V gave up 1 base and J gave up 4 bases, with 10 bases separating them. From germline, CDR1 is MGHDK and CDR2 SYGVNS. The CDR3 consists of 15 residues. The CDR3 DNA sequence: TGTGCCAGCAGTGAATTCACAGCGATTAATGAAAAACTGTTTTTT. Its translation is CASSEFTAINEKLFF.

This clonotype was picked up many times. The CDR3 nucleotides read TGTGCCAGCAGCCCCGACAGGGTAGATGGCTACACCTTC. This sequence encodes CASSPDRVDGYTF. The chain recombines TRBV7-2 with TRBJ1-2; TRBD1 agrees at 7 bases. CDR1 is SGHTA, CDR2 FQGNSA, per germline. This CDR3 has 13 residues. The V gene end was trimmed by 5 bases and the J gene end by 6 bases; junction bases not matched to a gene: 6. The entire variable domain, with the rest obtained from reference TRBV7-2 and TRBJ1-2, is as follows: GAGVSQSPSNKVTEKGKDVELRCDPISGHTALYWYRQSLGQGLEFLIYFQGNSAPDKSGLPSDRFSAERTGGSVSTLTIQRTQQEDSAVYLCASSPDRVDGYTFGSGTRLTVV.

This clonotype showed up just a few times. The chain links TRBV10-3 to TRBJ2-3; 15 positions match TRBD2. This CDR3 spans 16 amino acids. J was trimmed by 6 bases and V by 6 bases; bases with no gene match: 7. CDR1 is ENHRY and CDR2 is SYGVKD in the germline V gene. CDR3 region: CAIRRTSGGADDTQYF. In DNA form, the CDR3 reads TGTGCCATCAGGAGGACTAGCGGGGGGGCCGACGATACGCAGTATTTT.

The rearrangement uses TRBV20-1 and TRBJ1-5; the D gene is possibly TRBD1 (5 bases). The germline CDR1 and CDR2 sequences are DFQATT and SNEGSKA (reference sequence). The ends were cut back, 6 bases at V and 7 bases at J, with 13 bases in the middle. The CDR3 has 12 amino acids. This CDR3 is CSAPGGGQPQHF. CDR3 DNA sequence: TGCAGTGCCCCAGGCGGGGGACAGCCCCAGCATTTT.

The genes are TRBV18 and TRBJ2-3; no clear D. The CDR3 runs to 14 residues. V was shortened by 3 bases and J by 2 bases, with 9 bases between the two germline ends. In germline, CDR1 is KGHSH, CDR2 LQKENI. CDR3 in DNA: TGTGCCAGCTCACCGCGGCAGAACACAGATACGCAGTATTTT. Translation gives CASSPRQNTDTQYF.

This clonotype was seen a few times. This CDR3 is CASSSGQGPRNYGYTF. CDR3 DNA: TGCGCCAGCAGCTCAGGACAGGGCCCCCGCAACTATGGCTACACCTTC. The chain is built from TRBV5-1 and TRBJ1-2; the match to TRBD1 covers 8 bases. V lost 3 bases to trimming and J lost 2 bases; unmatched junction nucleotides: 9. CDR3 length: 16 residues. Germline CDR1 SGHRS, CDR2 YFSETQ.

This clonotype was picked up a small number of times. The chain joins TRBV2 to TRBJ2-4; D is unresolved. CDR3 size: 11 residues. With 5 bases removed from V and 5 bases from J, the gap between germline ends came to 4 bases. Germline CDR1 is SNHLY and CDR2 is FYNNEI. This CDR3 is CASSFQNIQYF. The CDR3 coding sequence is TGTGCCAGCAGTTTTCAAAACATTCAGTACTTC. Supplemented by reference TRBV2 and TRBJ2-4, the full variable domain reads EPEVTQTPSHQVTQMGQEVILRCVPISNHLYFYWYRQILGQKVEFLVSFYNNEISEKSEIFDDQFSVERPDGSNFTLKIRSTKLEDSAMYFCASSFQNIQYFGAGTRLSVL.

This clonotype has a handful of counts. The chain combines TRBV6-2 or TRBV6-3 with TRBJ2-1; 8 bases line up with TRBD1. The CDR3 has 17 amino acids. J was trimmed by 2 bases and V by 4 bases; bases with no gene match: 10. Germline CDR1 and CDR2: MNHEY and SVGEGT. This chain's CDR3 is CASSFEADRVPYNEQFF. CDR3 bases: TGTGCCAGCAGTTTCGAGGCGGACAGGGTCCCCTACAATGAGCAGTTCTTC.

About this clonotype itself: One base away lies a much larger clone, so this may be a sequencing read error. The chain is built from TRBV5-1 and TRBJ2-3; D remains ambiguous. CDR1 is SGHRS, CDR2 YFSETQ, per germline. CDR3 size: 12 residues. CDR3 residues: CAGSLELDTQYF. CDR3 DNA sequence: TGCGCCGGCAGCTTAGAGCTAGATACGCAGTATTTT.

This clonotype was seen only a few times. The chain is built from TRBV15 and TRBJ1-2; 7 positions agree with TRBD1. The CDR3 runs to 14 residues. V gave up 6 bases and J gave up 2 bases; unmatched junction bases: 6. Germline CDR1 reads LNHNV; CDR2 reads YYDKDF (reference sequence). CDR3 in DNA: TGTGCCACCAGTAGGGACAGCCTAAACTATGGCTACACCTTC. Protein: CATSRDSLNYGYTF.

This clonotype has just a few counts. This chain uses TRBV4-3 with TRBJ2-1, with D possibly TRBD2 on 6 matching bases. The CDR3 is made up of 16 amino acids. The V end was cut by 0 bases, the J end by 0 bases, with 9 bases between. Germline loops: CDR1 LGHNA, CDR2 YSLEER. CDR3 coding DNA: TGCGCCAGCAGCCAAGAGGAGGGGAGCTCCTACAATGAGCAGTTCTTC. This encodes CASSQEEGSSYNEQFF.

J is TRBJ2-2 and V is TRBV3-1; the match to TRBD2 covers 7 bases. CDR3 size: 16 residues. Germline assignment: CDR1 LGHDT and CDR2 YNNKEL (reference sequence). V lost 1 base to trimming and J lost 2 bases; unmatched junction nucleotides: 4. CDR3 DNA: TGTGCCAGCAGCCAAGGTGCGGGGGAAAACACCGGGGAGCTGTTTTTT. Protein product: CASSQGAGENTGELFF.

This chain joins TRBV6-2 or TRBV6-3 and TRBJ2-3, with D hard to call. Trimming removed 7 bases from V and 0 bases from J, with 8 bases in between. The CDR3 is made up of 13 amino acids. Looked up from germline, CDR1 is MNHEY and CDR2 is SVGEGT. CDR3 DNA sequence: TGTGCCAGCAAGGGCCCTAGCACAGATACGCAGTATTTT. This sequence encodes CASKGPSTDTQYF.

V and J are TRBV29-1 and TRBJ2-3; D may be TRBD1 (5 bases). Germline CDR1 and CDR2: SQVTM and ANQGSEA. The V end was cut by 5 bases, the J end by 2 bases, with 14 bases between. The CDR3 runs 14 residues. The CDR3 spells CSVCIGVATDTQYF. The CDR3 bases are TGCAGCGTTTGTATAGGGGTAGCCACAGATACGCAGTATTTT.